The 28 T cell receptor beta chains presented below share a single source sample, sequenced in a study of blood T cell repertoires in COVID-19. The assay was immunoSEQ multiplex PCR, and TCRdb's table has in-frame clones only and misses some. The repertoire holds about 480,000 clones, with roughly 87% as singletons. Material for sequencing was peripheral blood. These TCRs come from a man aged 18 to 30 with COVID-19, enrolled during active disease.

This clone showed up just a few times. The CDR3 loop reads CASSQGLGQMNTEAFF. CDR3 DNA sequence: TGCGCCAGCAGCCAAGGATTGGGACAGATGAACACTGAAGCTTTCTTT. The rearrangement uses TRBV4-1 and TRBJ1-1; TRBD1 matches 7 bases. After removal of 1 base from V and 0 bases from J, the junction contained 5 bases not matched to a gene. The CDR3 loop spans 16 amino acids. The germline CDR1 and CDR2 sequences are MGHRA and YSYEKL.

The rearrangement uses TRBV6-1 and TRBJ2-2; TRBD2 agrees at 8 bases. V dropped 4 bases and J dropped 0; count of bases not matched to a gene: 13. This CDR3 contains 19 residues. Germline V gene lookup returns CDR1 MNHNS and CDR2 SASEGT. CDR3 loop: CASSGRGVPAGANTGELFF. CDR3 in DNA: TGTGCCAGCAGTGGCCGCGGGGTGCCAGCGGGAGCGAACACCGGGGAGCTGTTTTTT.

The chain is built from TRBV7-9 and TRBJ2-5; D not certain. Germline V gene lookup returns CDR1 SEHNR and CDR2 FQNEAQ (reference sequence). V lost 5 bases, J lost 5 bases, and 6 bases lay in between. CDR3 length equals 11 residues. CDR3 protein: CASSRQETQYF. Here the CDR3 DNA reads TGTGCCAGCAGCCGTCAGGAGACCCAGTACTTC.

V and J are TRBV5-4 and TRBJ1-6; 7 bases agree with TRBD1. This CDR3 is built from 14 residues. Germline CDR1 SGHNT, CDR2 YYREEE (reference sequence). After removal of 5 bases from V and 5 bases from J, the junction contained 4 bases not matched to a gene. The CDR3 sequence is CASSPQGNNSPLHF. The CDR3 DNA sequence: TGTGCCAGCAGTCCACAGGGGAATAATTCACCCCTCCACTTT.

This chain joins TRBV3-1 (or the pseudogene TRBV3-2) and TRBJ1-2, with 7 bases fitting TRBD1. CDR3 length equals 15 residues. The germline V gene encodes CDR1 LGHDT and CDR2 YNNKEL (reference sequence). J lost 3 bases, V lost 0 bases, and 4 bases had no gene match. The CDR3 region has the DNA TGTGCCAGCAGCCAAGAAGTGGGGACAGACTATGGCTACACCTTC. Protein sequence: CASSQEVGTDYGYTF.

In this sample, this clone turned up a few times. The gene calls are TRBV4-1 and TRBJ2-1, with a tentative D call TRBD1 (5 bases). The CDR3 totals 14 residues. Trimming left V 0 bases short and J 8 bases short, with 11 bases between. Germline CDR1 and CDR2: MGHRA and YSYEKL. As DNA, the CDR3 is TGCGCCAGCAGCCAAGAACCCCTAGGGGATGAGCAGTTCTTC. Protein product: CASSQEPLGDEQFF.

This clone was seen just once. The sample holds other DNA sequences that translate to the same CDR3. This sequence joins TRBV3-1 (or the pseudogene TRBV3-2) and TRBJ2-3; D gene unclear. With 4 bases removed from V and 3 bases from J, the gap between germline ends came to 8 bases. The germline CDR1 and CDR2 sequences are LGHDT and YNNKEL (reference sequence). There are 13 residues in the CDR3. The CDR3, as DNA: TGTGCCAGCAGCCCACCCGGTACAGATACGCAGTATTTT. Its translation is CASSPPGTDTQYF.

The J gene is TRBJ2-3, the V gene TRBV27; 12 bases are a match to TRBD2. Germline CDR1 is MNHEY and CDR2 is SMNVEV (reference sequence). CDR3 size: 18 residues. Germline trimming cut 2 bases from V and 0 bases from J; bases unmatched to any gene: 6. CDR3 sequence: CASSLGWTSGESTDTQYF. In DNA, the CDR3 is TGTGCCAGCAGTTTAGGGTGGACTAGCGGGGAGAGCACAGATACGCAGTATTTT.

The chain combines TRBV5-6 with TRBJ1-3; TRBD1 might be the D (5 bases). Germline V gives CDR1 SGHDT, CDR2 YYEEEE. V lost 7 bases and J 0 bases, leaving 14 bases between the germline ends. The CDR3 runs to 15 residues. The chain's CDR3 is CASSNGGNSGNTIYF. The CDR3 DNA follows: TGTGCCAGCTCGAACGGGGGAAACTCTGGAAACACCATATATTTT. The entire variable domain, with the rest obtained from reference TRBV5-6 and TRBJ1-3, is as follows: DAGVTQSPTHLIKTRGQQVTLRCSPKSGHDTVSWYQQALGQGPQFIFQYYEEEERQRGNFPDRFSGHQFPNYSSELNVNALLLGDSALYLCASSNGGNSGNTIYFGEGSWLTVV.

Only one count was recorded for this clone. For the CDR3, the DNA is TGTGCCAGCTCACAACAGGGGGCTGATCAGCCCCAGCATTTT. Translation gives CASSQQGADQPQHF. This rearrangement joins TRBV18 to TRBJ1-5; 9 nucleotides align to TRBD1. The CDR3 consists of 14 residues. The V gene's germline CDR1 is KGHSH and CDR2 LQKENI. Trimming removed 4 bases from V and 5 bases from J; junction bases left unmatched: 3.

The sample holds one count of this clone. V gene TRBV5-4 combines with J gene TRBJ1-1; D is uncertain. CDR3 length: 15 residues. V was cut by 0 bases and J by 3 bases, with 12 bases left in between. Germline V gene sequence: CDR1 SGHNT, CDR2 YYREEE (reference sequence). CDR3 in DNA: TGTGCCAGCAGCTTGGGGCCGGGAGGCGACACTGAAGCTTTCTTT. It codes for CASSLGPGGDTEAFF.

CDR3 in amino acids: CATQTGTSASYEQYF. The CDR3, as DNA: TGTGCCACACAAACCGGGACTAGCGCCTCCTACGAGCAGTACTTC. V and J are TRBV27 and TRBJ2-7; 10 bases are a match to TRBD2. Germline CDR1 and CDR2: MNHEY and SMNVEV (reference sequence). Losses at the gene ends were 10 bases for V and 0 bases for J; bases not matched to a gene: 9. The CDR3 is made up of 15 amino acids.

V and J are TRBV5-1 and TRBJ1-1; a possible D gene is TRBD1 (5 bases). V was trimmed by 0 bases and J by 3 bases, leaving 9 bases between them. Germline V gives CDR1 SGHRS, CDR2 YFSETQ. The CDR3 is 14 residues long. DNA for the CDR3: TGCGCCAGCAGCTTGGTAGGGGTAGACACTGAAGCTTTCTTT. It codes for CASSLVGVDTEAFF.

V is TRBV4-1 and J is TRBJ2-7; a weak D match, TRBD1 (5 bases). V was cut by 3 bases and J by 2 bases, with 11 bases left in between. The germline gives CDR1 MGHRA, CDR2 YSYEKL. The CDR3 runs 14 residues. As DNA, the CDR3 is TGCGCCAGCAGCCATCGTACAGGCACCTACGAGCAGTACTTC. Its translation: CASSHRTGTYEQYF.

The chain is built from TRBV5-1 and TRBJ2-2; 12 bases match TRBD2. Germline assignment: CDR1 SGHRS and CDR2 YFSETQ. Trimming removed 3 bases from V and 5 bases from J; junction bases left unmatched: 8. This CDR3 has 17 residues. CDR3 DNA: TGCGCCAGCAGCTCGACTAGCGGGAGATCGGGGACCGGGGAGCTGTTTTTT. Amino acid sequence: CASSSTSGRSGTGELFF.

A few counts support this clone. J is TRBJ1-1 and V is TRBV29-1; 12 bases agree with TRBD1. This CDR3 is built from 15 residues. Germline V lookup: CDR1 SQVTM, CDR2 ANQGSEA. V dropped 7 bases and J dropped 6; count of bases not matched to a gene: 12. In DNA, the CDR3 is TGCAGCGCGGGGAGGGACAGGGGGCTATTGGCTGAAGCTTTCTTT. It is translated as CSAGRDRGLLAEAFF.

This chain links TRBV10-2 with TRBJ2-1, with TRBD2 as a possible D gene (6 bases). V dropped 6 bases and J dropped 0 bases, with 15 bases sitting between them. The CDR3 consists of 16 residues. Germline lookup yields CDR1 WSHSY and CDR2 SAAADI. CDR3 DNA: TGCGCCAGCAGCGAAAGCGGGCCGAGCTCCTACAATGAGCAGTTCTTC. This codes for CASSESGPSSYNEQFF.

V gene TRBV7-8 combines with J gene TRBJ2-7; D unresolved. V was trimmed by 8 bases and J by 0 bases, leaving 8 bases between them. The germline gives CDR1 SGHVS, CDR2 FQNEAQ. The CDR3 covers 12 residues. This chain's CDR3 is CASGTASYEQYF. The CDR3 region has the DNA TGTGCCAGCGGAACAGCCTCCTACGAGCAGTACTTC.

This clone was detected only once. The chain carries TRBV3-1 (or the pseudogene TRBV3-2) and TRBJ1-2; TRBD1 is a possible D gene (6 bases). The V end lost 4 bases, the J end lost 1 base, and 13 bases lay between the germline ends. This CDR3 is built from 15 residues. The germline V gene has CDR1 LGHDT and CDR2 YNNKEL (reference sequence). CDR3 DNA sequence: TGTGCCAGCAGCCCCCATAGACAGGATAACTATGGCTACACCTTC. It is translated as CASSPHRQDNYGYTF.

The genes are TRBV4-1 and TRBJ2-1; TRBD1 matches at 8 bases. This CDR3 is 14 amino acids long. V lost 0 bases to trimming and J lost 5 bases; unmatched junction nucleotides: 0. Per germline, CDR1 MGHRA and CDR2 YSYEKL. CDR3: CASSQEDRDNEQFF. The CDR3 DNA sequence: TGCGCCAGCAGCCAAGAGGACAGGGACAATGAGCAGTTCTTC.

This clone was seen once. The gene calls are TRBV19 and TRBJ2-7; tentative D call: TRBD1 (6 bases). V was clipped by 1 base and J by 3 bases, with 10 bases between them. Germline CDR1 reads LNHDA; CDR2 reads SQIVND (reference sequence). There are 14 residues in the CDR3. The CDR3 region is CASSIGVGGYEQYF. The CDR3 DNA sequence: TGTGCCAGTAGTATAGGAGTAGGGGGCTACGAGCAGTACTTC. The variable domain in full, with the rest retrieved from reference TRBV19 and TRBJ2-7, is DGGITQSPKYLFRKEGQNVTLSCEQNLNHDAMYWYRQDPGQGLRLIYYSQIVNDFQKGDIAEGYSVSREKKESFPLTVTSAQKNPTAFYLCASSIGVGGYEQYFGPGTRLTVT.

DNA of the CDR3: TGTGCCAGCAGTGAACCAGGGCAGCCCCAGCATTTT. It translates to CASSEPGQPQHF. The chain recombines TRBV2 with TRBJ1-5, with D possibly matching TRBD1 (5 bases). Germline V gene lookup returns CDR1 SNHLY and CDR2 FYNNEI. The CDR3 sequence is 12 residues long. Trimming left V 2 bases short and J 7 bases short, with 6 bases between.

This clone was counted only a few times. The DNA of the CDR3 is TGTGCCAGCACCGACCTAGCGGGGGCATACACCGGGGAGCTGTTTTTT. It encodes CASTDLAGAYTGELFF. This chain connects TRBV7-9 to TRBJ2-2; 10 bases are shared with TRBD2. The CDR3 covers 16 residues. Germline trimming cut 7 bases from V and 3 bases from J; bases unmatched to any gene: 8. The germline V gene encodes CDR1 SEHNR and CDR2 FQNEAQ (reference sequence).

The chain couples TRBV3-1 (or the pseudogene TRBV3-2) to TRBJ1-6; TRBD1 agrees at 8 bases. Trimming cost V 1 base and J 5 bases; bases outside gene matches: 4. Germline-derived CDR1 and CDR2 are LGHDT and YNNKEL (reference sequence). This CDR3 has 16 amino acids. This CDR3 reads CASSQAAGGDNSPLHF. In DNA form, the CDR3 reads TGTGCCAGCAGCCAAGCTGCAGGGGGCGATAATTCACCCCTCCACTTT.

The gene calls are TRBV25-1 and TRBJ2-5; 9 bases are shared with TRBD2. The CDR3 is 16 amino acids. Trimming took 10 bases from V and 1 from J; bases not matched to a gene: 13. Germline V gene data show CDR1 as MGHDK and CDR2 as SYGVNS. CDR3 nucleotide sequence: TGTGCCACCCAGTCCAGGCTAGCGGGATCCCAAGAGACCCAGTACTTC. Its protein product is CATQSRLAGSQETQYF.

The V call is TRBV5-1, the J call TRBJ2-2; 8 nucleotides agree with TRBD1. Trimming removed 0 bases from V and 6 bases from J; junction bases left unmatched: 4. Germline CDR1 and CDR2: SGHRS and YFSETQ. CDR3 length: 15 amino acids. CDR3 protein: CASSLEQGEAGELFF. DNA for the CDR3: TGCGCCAGCAGCTTGGAACAGGGGGAGGCCGGGGAGCTGTTTTTT. The full variable domain, rest sourced from reference TRBV5-1 and TRBJ2-2, is KAGVTQTPRYLIKTRGQQVTLSCSPISGHRSVSWYQQTPGQGLQFLFEYFSETQRNKGNFPGRFSGRQFSNSRSEMNVSTLELGDSALYLCASSLEQGEAGELFFGEGSRLTVL.

Only one count was recorded for this clone. CDR3: CASTQPGGSSYEQYF. Here the CDR3 DNA reads TGTGCCAGCACCCAACCCGGGGGAAGCTCCTACGAGCAGTACTTC. The J gene is TRBJ2-7, the V gene TRBV5-5; D might be TRBD2 (6 bases). Looked up from germline, CDR1 is SGHKS and CDR2 is YYEKEE (reference sequence). The V end was cut by 6 bases, the J end by 0 bases, with 16 bases between. The CDR3 consists of 15 residues.

This clone has more than one count but fewer than ten. V gene TRBV6-5 combines with J gene TRBJ2-7; 13 bases are a match to TRBD2. The trim removed 6 bases at V and 2 bases at J, leaving 4 bases unmatched. CDR1 is MNHEY and CDR2 is SVGAGI in the germline V gene. The CDR3 is made up of 15 amino acids. CDR3 protein: CASRPGLAGAYEQYF. The CDR3 bases are TGTGCCAGCAGACCCGGACTAGCGGGGGCCTACGAGCAGTACTTC.